This TCR beta chain emerged from a study of Ad26.COV2.S vaccination and SARS-CoV-2 variants. Looking at the study overall: Administration of Ad26.COV2.S was intramuscular, either once or twice 56 days apart.

Treatment: some 19 received Ad26.COV2.S at low or high dose, single or two shots; about 5 received placebo; per-sample allocation not given. The investigators took samples on day 63 after the first vaccine or placebo injection. In Boston, an adult donor aged 18-55 years took part. An Ad26 vector was used to express Wuhan-strain SARS-CoV-2 spike as the vaccine. As to this clone: Its antigen is still unknown.

Overall study findings and caveats: Recipients of vaccine and of placebo showed similar breadth of their non-spike TCR repertoires.

CDR3 size: 14 residues. Germline CDR1 is LNHNV and CDR2 is YYDKDF (reference sequence). Trimming left V 5 bases short and J 7 bases short, with 17 bases between. Profiled with immunoSEQ multiplex PCR; TCRdb holds only in-frame clones, not every one. Of about 410,000 clones listed, approximately 86% are singletons. This TCR derives from a person between 18 and 59 years old who received the Ad26.COV2.S COVID-19 vaccine or a placebo. This sequence joins TRBV15 and TRBJ2-5; D assignment may be TRBD1 or TRBD2 (7 bases each). The sequenced sample was peripheral blood, obtained in a trial of Ad26.COV2.S vaccine versus placebo. The CDR3 loop is CATSGTVPGGTQYF. In DNA form, the CDR3 reads TGTGCCACCAGCGGGACAGTGCCGGGGGGGACCCAGTACTTC.